The sequence of this T cell receptor (beta chain) was determined in a study of T cell repertoires in cytomegalovirus infection. The overall study: Public TCR beta signatures were indicative of both CMV infection and a matching HLA type.

TCRdb passed the reads through MiXCR, listing each CDR3 protein once. The data contain just under 500,000 distinct CDR3 sequences, 25% to 35% of them singletons. As regards this clonotype: Its specificity is unknown.

The CDR3 length is 12 residues. Trimming cost V 4 bases and J 11 bases, with 14 bases left between them. In germline, CDR1 is SEHNR, CDR2 FQNEAQ (reference sequence). The sequence was obtained from a human donor in good health (CMV status not recorded). Some clones in this sample may be carry-over from other donors' samples. This sample comprised cultured PBMCs, obtained from culture after CMV antigen stimulation. V usage is TRBV7-9 and J usage is TRBJ1-1; D unclear. The CDR3 is CASSSLEMRAFF. Written as DNA, the CDR3 is TGTGCCAGCAGCTCCCTCGAGATGAGGGCTTTCTTT. Using reference TRBV7-9 and TRBJ1-1 for the parts outside the CDR3, the full variable domain is DTGVSQNPRHKITKRGQNVTFRCDPISEHNRLYWYRQTLGQGPEFLTYFQNEAQLEKSRLLSDRFSAERPKGSFSTLEIQRTEQGDSAMYLCASSSLEMRAFFGQGTRLTVV.